Following are 13 T cell receptor beta chains from one sample sequenced in a study of T cell responses to AZD1222 COVID-19 vaccine. Libraries were prepared by immunoSEQ multiplex PCR; TCRdb keeps only in-frame clonotypes and omits some of them. The table records some 150,000 clones, 70% to 90% of them present only once. The sequencing used peripheral blood, collected 28 days after the second AZD1222 dose. The receptors were sampled from an adult who received the AZD1222 COVID-19 vaccine.

This chain links TRBV7-8 with TRBJ1-3; D remains ambiguous. Between the trimmed V and J ends, which lost 0 bases and 1 base, there was a span of 4 bases. The CDR3 runs 14 residues. In germline, CDR1 is SGHVS, CDR2 FQNEAQ. CDR3 coding DNA: TGTGCCAGCAGCTTAGCGGGGTCTGGAAACACCATATATTTT. Translated, it gives CASSLAGSGNTIYF.

The rearrangement joins TRBV7-9 to TRBJ2-1; 10 positions match TRBD2. The CDR3 runs 19 residues. The V and J ends lost 4 bases and 0 bases, in that order; junction bases with no gene match: 12. Germline values: CDR1 SEHNR, CDR2 FQNEAQ (reference sequence). The CDR3 protein is CASSSRAFSGRSSYNEQFF. The CDR3 region has the DNA TGTGCCAGCAGCTCCCGGGCCTTTAGCGGGAGGAGCTCCTACAATGAGCAGTTCTTC.

The genes are TRBV11-2 and TRBJ1-6; D is undetermined. This CDR3 is 13 amino acids long. Germline V gene data show CDR1 as SGHAT and CDR2 as FQNNGV. Between the trimmed V and J ends, which lost 1 base and 10 bases, there was a span of 8 bases. CDR3 protein: CASSLADGSPLHF. The CDR3, as DNA: TGTGCCAGCAGCTTAGCCGACGGATCACCCCTCCACTTT.

The chain recombines TRBV27 with TRBJ2-7, with TRBD2 matching over 7 bases. The CDR3 extends over 14 amino acids. Unmatched junction bases numbered 10, after V lost 8 bases and J lost 3 bases. Germline V lookup: CDR1 MNHEY, CDR2 SMNVEV (reference sequence). In DNA, the CDR3 is TGTGCCAGCCACCGAATGGGGGAGGGCTACGAGCAGTACTTC. Its translation: CASHRMGEGYEQYF.

This chain links TRBV3-1 (or the pseudogene TRBV3-2) with TRBJ2-2, with D perhaps assigned TRBD1 or TRBD2 (5 bases each). Germline loops: CDR1 LGHDT, CDR2 YNNKEL (reference sequence). The ends were cut back, 2 bases at V and 4 bases at J, with 14 bases in the middle. The CDR3 contains 16 residues. The CDR3 nucleotides read TGTGCCAGCAGCCAACGGGGACGGGACCCCACCGGGGAGCTGTTTTTT. Translated, it gives CASSQRGRDPTGELFF.

The V and J genes are TRBV3-1 (or the pseudogene TRBV3-2) and TRBJ1-5; D is possibly TRBD1 (5 bases). V shed 2 bases and J shed 5 bases, with 10 bases lying between them. Germline CDR1 is LGHDT and CDR2 is YNNKEL (reference sequence). This CDR3 contains 14 residues. CDR3 nucleotides: TGTGCCAGCAGCCAACAGGGACCCTATCAGCCCCAGCATTTT. Its protein is CASSQQGPYQPQHF.

The rearrangement links TRBV7-9 to TRBJ1-1, with D perhaps matching TRBD1 (5 bases). The V end lost 5 bases, the J end lost 2 bases, and 12 bases lay between the germline ends. CDR1 is SEHNR and CDR2 is FQNEAQ in the germline V gene (reference sequence). The CDR3 is 14 residues long. Written as DNA, the CDR3 is TGTGCCAGCAGCCCAAACAGGTTAAACACTGAAGCTTTCTTT. Translated, it gives CASSPNRLNTEAFF.

The gene calls are TRBV30 and TRBJ2-7, with D perhaps being TRBD1 or TRBD2 (6 bases each). The CDR3 runs 12 residues. Germline CDR1 is GTSNPN and CDR2 is SVGIG (reference sequence). Trimming removed 5 bases at V and 3 bases at J, with 11 bases between. CDR3 sequence: CAWGGGDYEQYF. The CDR3, as DNA: TGTGCCTGGGGGGGCGGGGACTACGAGCAGTACTTC. Full variable domain (missing parts from reference TRBV30 and TRBJ2-7): SQTIHQWPATLVQPVGSPLSLECTVEGTSNPNLYWYRQAAGRGLQLLFYSVGIGQISSEVPQNLSASRPQDRQFILSSKKLLLSDSGFYLCAWGGGDYEQYFGPGTRLTVT.

V is TRBV5-6 and J is TRBJ2-5; 8 nucleotides agree with TRBD1. Looked up from germline, CDR1 is SGHDT and CDR2 is YYEEEE. Germline trimming cut 3 bases from V and 5 bases from J; bases unmatched to any gene: 9. The CDR3 runs to 15 residues. CDR3 coding DNA: TGTGCCAGCAGCTCACTACAGGGGGTCTTGGAGACCCAGTACTTC. Its translation: CASSSLQGVLETQYF.

The V gene is TRBV5-1, the J gene TRBJ2-1, with D perhaps TRBD2 (6 bases). The CDR3 is 14 residues long. Germline CDR1 is SGHRS and CDR2 is YFSETQ. Trimming removed 0 bases from V and 9 bases from J, with 13 bases in between. The CDR3 loop is CASSLGGPEGEQFF. Here the CDR3 DNA reads TGCGCCAGCAGCTTGGGGGGCCCGGAGGGTGAGCAGTTCTTC. Full variable domain (remainder filled in from reference TRBV5-1 and TRBJ2-1): KAGVTQTPRYLIKTRGQQVTLSCSPISGHRSVSWYQQTPGQGLQFLFEYFSETQRNKGNFPGRFSGRQFSNSRSEMNVSTLELGDSALYLCASSLGGPEGEQFFGPGTRLTVL.

This chain uses TRBV10-3 with TRBJ1-1, with TRBD1 identical over 9 bases. Germline V gene data show CDR1 as ENHRY and CDR2 as SYGVKD. The CDR3 is 15 amino acids. V trimming: 6 bases; J trimming: 1 base; junction bases outside the gene matches: 6. The CDR3 nucleotides read TGTGCCATCAGAGACCGGGACAGGGAGAACACTGAAGCTTTCTTT. Translated: CAIRDRDRENTEAFF.

The rearrangement joins TRBV27 to TRBJ1-4, with a tentative D call TRBD1 (6 bases). The CDR3 loop spans 14 amino acids. The V and J ends lost 6 bases and 7 bases respectively, with 15 bases between them. Germline V CDR1 and CDR2: MNHEY, SMNVEV (reference sequence). The CDR3 DNA follows: TGTGCCAGCAGGCAGAGGACAGTGGGTGAAAAACTGTTTTTT. Protein: CASRQRTVGEKLFF.

CDR3 loop: CASMLAGSSNQPQHF. The CDR3 nucleotides are TGTGCCAGTATGTTGGCAGGATCTAGCAATCAGCCCCAGCATTTT. This chain connects TRBV19 to TRBJ1-5; D is unresolved. V was shortened by 7 bases and J by 0 bases, with 13 bases between the two germline ends. Germline values: CDR1 LNHDA, CDR2 SQIVND (reference sequence). The CDR3 runs to 15 residues.